This T cell receptor (beta chain) was identified in a study of blood T cell repertoires in COVID-19 (dated by TCRdb to the early 2020s). Regarding the complete study: Samples from collaborators originated in the United States, Italy and Spain and spanned both the acute and convalescent phases of COVID-19. The dataset comprised deeply sampled blood TCRbeta repertoires from subjects exposed to, actively infected with, or recovered from COVID-19. Where available, HLA class I and class II types were taken from metadata supplied by the sample provider and were not determined by assay-based typing. The repertoires were released in a freely available public database meant as a resource for research on the immune response to SARS-CoV-2. A de-identified subject ID, COVID-19 status, age in years and sex were almost always included in the sample metadata. Samples were obtained from the ongoing ImmuneRACE study (first 160 participants) and from some 1,200 subjects provided by 6 global collaborators. The material from the prospective study consisted of cDNA or gDNA derived from T cells, B-cell-depleted T cells, or PBMCs.

The immunoSEQ Assay, a bias-controlled multiplex PCR, was used to amplify TCRbeta CDR3 regions from genomic DNA. The published analysis was carried out like this. The number of nucleated cells in each sample was estimated from the amplification of reference gene primers within the assay. To quantify the absolute abundance of each unique TCRbeta CDR3 rearrangement, sequence reads were collapsed and filtered. For each sample, productive Simpson clonality was calculated as the square root of Simpson's diversity index across productive rearrangements. Entries here come from immuneACCESS through TCRdb and include only in-frame sequences with V and J called. Some clones fail to appear in such tables; in the studies checked, an unresolved V gene covers under half of the shortfall, and the cause of the remainder is unknown. For V, J and clone size, that table is used; D and trimming come from the DNA. For this sample there are 100,000 to 150,000 clones; roughly 89% appear just once. Clones ranked in the top ten supply approximately 3.6% of the sample.

Turning to this clone: Its antigen is unknown. Base qualities are not at hand, and no much larger clone is one base apart.

Here is what the overall study found, with its caveats: The quantity of clinical and demographic metadata differed by source and by participant and was supplied without curation.

In the germline V gene (reference sequence), CDR1 corresponds to GTSNPN and CDR2 to SVGIG. The CDR3 sequence holds 14 residues, the cysteine and phenylalanine included. The DNA shown is the 42-base CDR3, in frame from base 1. At the junction V is shortened by 1 base and J by 0 bases, with 7 bases in between. Enrolling through a virtual design, the prospective study's participants ranged in age from about 18 to 89 years and lived across roughly 23 United States geographic areas. In the prospective study, cohorts were assigned on the basis of participant-reported clinical history obtained from a screening survey and a study questionnaire. For ImmuneRACE Cohort 3, a participant was defined as recovered based on two consecutive negative NP/OP PCR tests, clearance by a healthcare professional, or resolution of symptoms. In the prospective study, mobile phlebotomists collected whole blood, serum and a nasopharyngeal or oropharyngeal swab from each participant. Participants in the prospective study had the option to provide additional blood draws and questionnaires over a roughly 2-month period. Before DNA extraction, blood samples from the prospective study were shipped at room temperature or frozen.

The V gene is TRBV30 and the J gene is TRBJ2-1; the D gene identity is not certain. This TCR was sampled from a woman in her 30s who had recovered from COVID-19. The sequenced sample consisted of PBMCs or T cells enriched from blood (not recorded which). Here the CDR3 is given as CAWSGGNSYNEQFF. The nucleotides read TGTGCCTGGAGTGGCGGTAACTCCTACAATGAGCAGTTCTTC.